What follows is one TCR beta chain and its context. The protocol was immunoSEQ multiplex PCR, while the TCRdb copy is restricted to in-frame clones and leaves out a portion. This repertoire shows about 160,000 clones, 80% to 95% found once; its top ten account for 0.55% to 0.7%. The data were taken from a study of control samples from healthy donors and cancer patients. From germline, CDR1 is SGHRS and CDR2 YFSETQ. The CDR3 has 19 residues. Trimming took 4 bases from V and 0 from J, leaving 20 bases between them. The gene calls are TRBV5-1 and TRBJ2-6, with a weak D call TRBD1 (6 bases). Material: blood. The origin of this receptor is a woman younger than 45 in good health. The CDR3 DNA follows: TGCGCCAGCAGCCCGGGTAGGACAGCAACCCACTCTGGGGCCAACGTCCTGACTTTC. Translated, it gives CASSPGRTATHSGANVLTF.